Presented here are 12 T cell receptor beta chains from one specimen sequenced in a study of T cell changes during pregnancy in multiple sclerosis. Sequenced by immunoSEQ multiplex PCR; TCRdb stores in-frame clones only, minus some. This sample has around 69,000 clones, with approximately 90% found just once. The sample in question was peripheral blood, obtained in the second trimester of pregnancy. Receptors were obtained from a female donor in good health, enrolled as a control in a pregnancy study.

V is TRBV6-6 and J is TRBJ2-7; 9 bases map to TRBD2. Losses at the gene ends were 2 bases for V and 7 bases for J; bases not matched to a gene: 3. CDR1 is MNHNY and CDR2 is SVGAGI in the germline V gene (reference sequence). This CDR3 is built from 13 residues. The CDR3: CASSYILAGEQYF. The CDR3, as DNA: TGTGCCAGCAGTTACATCCTAGCGGGGGAGCAGTACTTC.

V usage is TRBV6-1 and J usage is TRBJ1-3; D remains unclear. This CDR3 has 15 residues. Germline CDR1 and CDR2: MNHNS and SASEGT. V dropped 3 bases and J dropped 0 bases, with 9 bases sitting between them. The CDR3 reads CASSEYIRSGNTIYF. In nucleotides, the CDR3 is TGTGCCAGCAGTGAGTACATCCGCTCTGGAAACACCATATATTTT.

J is TRBJ2-1 and V is TRBV7-9, with D possibly matching TRBD1 (6 bases). The CDR3 extends over 14 amino acids. In germline, CDR1 is SEHNR, CDR2 FQNEAQ (reference sequence). V lost 7 bases, J lost 2 bases, and 12 bases lay in between. The CDR3 DNA reads TGTGCCAGCACAAGAGGACAGACCTACAATGAGCAGTTCTTC. Amino acids: CASTRGQTYNEQFF.

The CDR3 region has the DNA TGTGCCAGCAGTTACATGGGACTAGCGGCGGGGACCCAGTACTTC. It yields the protein CASSYMGLAAGTQYF. This chain links TRBV6-5 with TRBJ2-5; 11 nucleotides line up with TRBD2. The CDR3 totals 15 residues. Germline CDR1 reads MNHEY; CDR2 reads SVGAGI. V lost 2 bases to trimming and J lost 7 bases; unmatched junction nucleotides: 6.

J is TRBJ2-3 and V is TRBV6-5, with 8 nucleotides matching TRBD2. The CDR3 is made up of 15 amino acids. The V gene's germline CDR1 is MNHEY and CDR2 SVGAGI. Trimming cost V 4 bases and J 0 bases; bases outside gene matches: 3. The CDR3 sequence: CASSWRGASTDTQYF. CDR3 DNA: TGTGCCAGCAGTTGGCGGGGGGCTAGCACAGATACGCAGTATTTT.

This CDR3 is CASRTSGGYQETQYF. DNA for the CDR3: TGCGCCAGCCGGACTAGCGGGGGGTACCAAGAGACCCAGTACTTC. V is TRBV5-1 and J is TRBJ2-5; 14 bases align to TRBD2. J gave up 0 bases and V 7 bases, and 2 bases lay outside the gene matches. CDR3 size: 15 residues. CDR1 and CDR2 (germline): SGHRS, YFSETQ.

The V call is TRBV4-3, the J call TRBJ2-6, with TRBD1 identical over 7 bases. This CDR3 contains 16 residues. Germline CDR1 reads LGHNA; CDR2 reads YSLEER. V lost 2 bases and J lost 3; bases outside the gene matches: 4. CDR3 sequence reads: CASSQTQGVGANVLTF. Here the CDR3 DNA reads TGCGCCAGCAGCCAAACTCAGGGGGTTGGGGCCAACGTCCTGACTTTC.

The CDR3 loop reads CASSYTANTGELFF. For the CDR3, the DNA is TGTGCCAGCAGCTACACAGCGAACACCGGGGAGCTGTTTTTT. This chain uses TRBV11-3 with TRBJ2-2; D gene uncertain. Germline CDR1 reads SGHNT; CDR2 reads YENEEA. The CDR3 sequence is 14 residues long. V was clipped by 4 bases and J by 0 bases, with 6 bases between them.

This chain joins TRBV4-3 and TRBJ1-1; D remains unclear. In germline, CDR1 is LGHNA, CDR2 YSLEER. There are 14 residues in the CDR3. Deletions cut 3 bases from V and 8 bases from J, with 16 bases between. The DNA of the CDR3 is TGCGCCAGCAGCCACAATGGCCAGAGGCAGGAAGCTTTCTTT. This gives the protein CASSHNGQRQEAFF.

The rearrangement links TRBV7-9 to TRBJ2-7; TRBD1 matches at 8 bases. The germline V gene has CDR1 SEHNR and CDR2 FQNEAQ (reference sequence). The CDR3 sequence is 14 residues long. J gave up 3 bases and V 11 bases, and 12 bases lay outside the gene matches. This CDR3 reads CAADHPDRVYEQYF. The CDR3 DNA sequence: TGTGCCGCAGACCATCCGGACAGGGTCTACGAGCAGTACTTC.

The rearrangement uses TRBV9 and TRBJ2-3, with a weak D call TRBD2 (5 bases). V lost 2 bases, J lost 4 bases, and 14 bases lay in between. The germline gives CDR1 SGDLS, CDR2 YYNGEE. The CDR3 runs to 15 residues. The CDR3 spells CASSVTTTSADTQYF. The CDR3 nucleotides read TGTGCCAGCAGCGTGACTACCACTTCCGCAGATACGCAGTATTTT.

This clone was detected once. The chain uses TRBV7-2 and TRBJ1-6; no firm D call. Germline assignment: CDR1 SGHTA and CDR2 FQGNSA. The CDR3 extends over 13 amino acids. The V end lost 0 bases, the J end lost 17 bases, and 14 bases lay between the germline ends. The CDR3 region has the DNA TGTGCCAGCAGCTTAGCGGCTTGGGCCCTGGTCCACTTT. This codes for CASSLAAWALVHF.